This is a list of T cell receptor beta chains from one sample in a study of beta chain features in type 1 diabetes. Only in-frame clones appear in the TCRdb table, and some are missing; sequencing was by immunoSEQ multiplex PCR. The repertoire has more than 300,000 clones, 10% to 15% of them found once; the top ten carry 0.008% to 0.011%. Sequencing was carried out using naive CD4+ T cells from blood. The source of these receptors is a woman aged 18-30 years with type 1 diabetes. CDR3s include the opening cysteine and the closing phenylalanine or tryptophan. The D gene is left open where the match is weak. Size values are once, few and many counts, or a class for expanded clones, and some rows have none.

14	TRBV18	TRBD1	few	TRBJ2-5	CASSLDRSRETQYF	TGTGCCAGCTCACTGGACAGGTCCCGAGAGACCCAGTACTTC
19	TRBV5-4	TRBD2	few	TRBJ2-1	CASSRKITGLAGVHNEQFF	TGTGCCAGCAGCAGGAAAATAACGGGACTAGCGGGAGTCCACAATGAGCAGTTCTTC
16	TRBV5-1	TRBD1	.	TRBJ1-5	CASSLGPTGANQPQHF	TGCGCCAGCAGCTTGGGCCCAACAGGGGCTAATCAGCCCCAGCATTTT
14	TRBV15	TRBD1	.	TRBJ2-5	CATSRTGFRETQYF	TGTGCCACCAGCAGGACAGGGTTTAGAGAGACCCAGTACTTC
14	TRBV29-1	.	few	TRBJ2-2	CSGQGRPNTGELFF	TGCAGCGGTCAGGGGCGTCCGAACACCGGGGAGCTGTTTTTT
13	TRBV2	.	.	TRBJ2-3	CASRGTFLDTQYF	TGTGCCAGCAGGGGGACTTTCCTGGATACGCAGTATTTT
12	TRBV28	.	few	TRBJ2-7	CASSLSNFEQYF	TGTGCCAGCAGTTTGTCAAACTTCGAGCAGTACTTC
12	TRBV29-1	.	.	TRBJ1-1	CSALGTSIEAFF	TGCAGCGCCTTAGGGACTTCCATTGAAGCTTTCTTT
16	TRBV4-3	.	few	TRBJ2-5	CASSQDLARGGETQYF	TGCGCCAGCAGCCAAGACCTGGCCCGCGGCGGGGAGACCCAGTACTTC
16	TRBV6-6	TRBD2	.	TRBJ2-5	CASSSPRGSGGETQYF	TGTGCCAGCAGCTCCCCACGGGGGAGCGGGGGAGAGACCCAGTACTTC
16	TRBV6-6	TRBD2	few	TRBJ2-1	CASSYSGGSSYNEQFF	TGTGCCAGCAGTTACTCGGGCGGGAGCTCCTACAATGAGCAGTTCTTC
12	TRBV2	TRBD1	.	TRBJ1-2	CASRDRGRLYTF	TGTGCCAGCAGAGACAGGGGGCGTCTCTACACCTTC
16	TRBV28	TRBD2	few	TRBJ2-2	CASSPPSGRLRGELFF	TGTGCCAGCAGTCCCCCGAGCGGGAGGTTAAGGGGGGAGCTGTTTTTT
17	TRBV21-1	.	.	TRBJ2-4	CASSIPGRERAKNIQYF	TGTGCCAGCTCCATTCCTGGCCGGGAAAGGGCCAAAAACATTCAGTACTTC
14	TRBV4-3	.	.	TRBJ2-7	CASSQVGRGDEQYF	TGCGCCAGCAGCCAAGTCGGAAGGGGCGACGAGCAGTACTTC
17	TRBV4-3	.	.	TRBJ2-6	CASSQPRKGKGANVLTF	TGCGCCAGCAGCCAACCTAGAAAGGGGAAAGGGGCCAACGTCCTGACTTTC
11	TRBV6-1	.	.	TRBJ2-7	CASSRAPEQYF	TGTGCCAGCAGCCGAGCCCCGGAGCAGTACTTC
17	TRBV7-9	.	.	TRBJ2-7	CASSLVDSPFDLYEQYF	TGTGCCAGCAGCTTAGTCGACAGCCCATTCGACCTTTACGAGCAGTACTTC